The clone carrying this T cell receptor beta chain appeared a few times. Its antigen is not known. Per germline, CDR1 SGHRS and CDR2 YFSETQ. This CDR3 is built from 15 residues. V was pared by 4 bases and J by 6 bases, with 8 bases of the junction left unmatched. Unrecorded immune exposure was likely among donors, who were nominally healthy when sampled. This record comes from a study of cytomegalovirus exposure and HLA in healthy donors. The study's findings and limits: Researchers catalogued 160 or so TCR beta chains as cytomegalovirus-associated. It was shown in a later analysis that HLA-associated TCR beta chains were more clonally expanded than other, equally common chains.

In the PCR, 60 Vbeta and 13 Jbeta primers were used. Methods used by the authors: In a later analysis, 75 million to 95 million unique TCR beta chains included roughly 11 million shared by two or more donors. TCRdb keeps only in-frame clones here, not all; method: immunoSEQ multiplex PCR. That table furnishes V, J and clone size, whereas the DNA furnished D and trimming. The profile shows about 120,000 clones, approximately 80% of them singletons. Sequencing was carried out using PBMCs. The V call is TRBV5-1, the J call TRBJ1-2, with 11 nucleotides matching TRBD1. The clonotype was recovered from a woman aged 55-69 years in good health and CMV-seropositive. The CDR3 loop is CASSLPGQGVDGYTF. As DNA, the CDR3 is TGCGCCAGCAGCCTTCCGGGACAGGGGGTTGATGGCTACACCTTC.